Presented here are 19 T cell receptor beta chains from one specimen sequenced in a study of CD8 T cells in Susac syndrome. Reverse transcription of about 0.5 to 1 ug RNA used random hexamers. TCRdb reanalysed the immunoSEQ multiplex PCR reads using MiXCR and keeps one entry per CDR3 protein. The table has 150,000 or so distinct CDR3 sequences, approximately 94% seen once. Sequencing was carried out using CD8+ T cells from PBMCs. The source is a human donor with multiple sclerosis.

The chain links TRBV23-1 to TRBJ1-4; possible D gene TRBD1, 5 bases. TRBV23-1 is an ORF, with its function uncertain. V lost 5 bases, J lost 9 bases, and 10 bases lay in between. The CDR3 has 12 residues. The CDR3 is CASSGGEKKLFF. The CDR3 bases are TGCGCCAGCAGTGGGGGGGAAAAAAAACTGTTTTTT.

The chain is built from TRBV29-1 and TRBJ1-1; TRBD1 is a possible D gene (6 bases). This CDR3 comprises 15 residues. Germline lookup yields CDR1 SQVTM and CDR2 ANQGSEA. Between the trimmed V and J ends, which lost 6 bases and 1 base, there was a span of 18 bases. The CDR3 reads CSVRGAMGKNTEAFF. The DNA of the CDR3 is TGCAGCGTCCGGGGGGCTATGGGTAAGAACACTGAAGCTTTCTTT. The variable domain in full, completed from reference TRBV29-1 and TRBJ1-1, reads SAVISQKPSRDICQRGTSLTIQCQVDSQVTMMFWYRQQPGQSLTLIATANQGSEATYESGFVIDKFPISRPNLTFSTLTVSNMSPEDSSIYLCSVRGAMGKNTEAFFGQGTRLTVV.

The chain has TRBV27 and TRBJ2-7, with D possibly matching TRBD2 (5 bases). Germline CDR1 reads MNHEY; CDR2 reads SMNVEV (reference sequence). V gave up 6 bases and J gave up 2 bases, with 14 bases separating them. The CDR3 length is 14 residues. The CDR3 DNA reads as TGTGCCAGCAGCTCCGGGAAAGGAGCCTACGAGCAGTACTTC. It yields the protein CASSSGKGAYEQYF.

This clonotype was observed once. This chain connects TRBV9 to TRBJ2-1; D is unclear. CDR3 length: 17 amino acids. CDR1 SGDLS and CDR2 YYNGEE come from the germline V gene. The ends were cut back, 3 bases at V and 0 bases at J, with 16 bases in the middle. The CDR3 loop reads CASSDKVEMSSYNEQFF. The CDR3 DNA reads TGTGCCAGCAGCGATAAAGTGGAGATGAGCTCCTACAATGAGCAGTTCTTC.

The rearrangement uses TRBV18 and TRBJ2-7; tentative D call: TRBD1 (5 bases). The CDR3 contains 13 residues. Per germline, CDR1 KGHSH and CDR2 LQKENI. Trimming took 2 bases from V and 3 from J, leaving 8 bases between them. This CDR3 is CASSPGRVYEQYF. CDR3 sequence (DNA): TGTGCCAGCTCACCAGGCAGGGTCTACGAGCAGTACTTC.

The chain joins TRBV12-3 or TRBV12-4 to TRBJ2-1; the D gene is possibly TRBD1 (5 bases). V lost 4 bases and J 7 bases, leaving 20 bases between the germline ends. The CDR3 covers 16 residues. The CDR3 nucleotides are TGTGCCAGCAGTTCACGGACGGACCCGAAGGGGAATGAGCAGTTCTTC. Translation gives CASSSRTDPKGNEQFF.

CDR3 protein: CASTSGTSGEGTQYF. The CDR3 coding sequence is TGTGCCAGCACCTCAGGAACTAGCGGGGAGGGGACCCAGTACTTC. This sequence joins TRBV9 and TRBJ2-5, with 10 bases lining up with TRBD2. The CDR3 totals 15 residues. Per the germline V gene, CDR1 is SGDLS and CDR2 is YYNGEE. Trimming cost V 6 bases and J 7 bases; bases outside gene matches: 12. Drawing the rest from reference TRBV9 and TRBJ2-5, the complete variable domain is DSGVTQTPKHLITATGQRVTLRCSPRSGDLSVYWYQQSLDQGLQFLIQYYNGEERAKGNILERFSAQQFPDLHSELNLSSLELGDSALYFCASTSGTSGEGTQYFGPGTRLLVL.

Here the CDR3 DNA reads TGTGCCAGCAGTTCTTTTGGACCCCGAGAAAACATTCAGTACTTC. As protein: CASSSFGPRENIQYF. The chain recombines TRBV6-4 with TRBJ2-4, with D unclear. The germline gives CDR1 MRHNA, CDR2 SNTAGT. V lost 5 bases and J 5 bases, leaving 16 bases between the germline ends. This CDR3 comprises 15 residues.

The chain joins TRBV30 to TRBJ2-1; a weak D match, TRBD2 (7 bases). CDR3 size: 15 residues. Between the trimmed V and J ends, which lost 3 bases and 12 bases, there was a span of 24 bases. CDR1 is GTSNPN and CDR2 is SVGIG in the germline V gene (reference sequence). The CDR3 spells CAWSVPRGAKSVQFF. CDR3 bases: TGTGCCTGGAGCGTACCTCGGGGGGCCAAATCAGTGCAGTTCTTC.

The V gene is TRBV5-4, the J gene TRBJ1-2, with a possible D match to TRBD1 (5 bases). The germline V gene has CDR1 SGHNT and CDR2 YYREEE (reference sequence). CDR3 length equals 16 residues. Trimming pared 4 bases from V and 0 bases from J, leaving 16 bases between. CDR3 in amino acids: CASSKGTAPSNYGYTF. CDR3 DNA sequence: TGTGCCAGCAGCAAGGGGACGGCGCCTTCTAACTATGGCTACACCTTC.

This clonotype has only one observation. The V call is TRBV2, the J call TRBJ1-1; D call uncertain. Germline V gives CDR1 SNHLY, CDR2 FYNNEI. The CDR3 sequence is 14 residues long. The ends were cut back, 7 bases at V and 5 bases at J, with 17 bases in the middle. Here the CDR3 reads CASTPLMGGTEAFF. The CDR3 DNA follows: TGTGCCAGCACTCCCCTGATGGGTGGGACTGAAGCTTTCTTT.

For the CDR3, the DNA is TGTGCCAGCAGTTTGTTCCAGGGTCCCTACAATGAGCAGTTCTTC. Translation: CASSLFQGPYNEQFF. The chain has TRBV27 and TRBJ2-1, with TRBD1 as a possible D gene (5 bases). CDR1 is MNHEY, CDR2 SMNVEV, per germline (reference sequence). This CDR3 has 15 residues. V was clipped by 3 bases and J by 2 bases, with 11 bases between them.

The V and J genes are TRBV30 and TRBJ2-7; TRBD2 agrees at 9 bases. Germline V gene lookup returns CDR1 GTSNPN and CDR2 SVGIG (reference sequence). The CDR3 is 13 amino acids. J lost 6 bases, V lost 0 bases, and 3 bases had no gene match. CDR3 nucleotide sequence: TGTGCCTGGAGTGTGCTAGCGGGGCTCGAGCAGTACTTC. This codes for CAWSVLAGLEQYF.

The chain combines TRBV28 with TRBJ2-7; D is unresolved. Germline CDR1 MDHEN, CDR2 SYDVKM. Between the trimmed V and J ends, which lost 3 bases and 9 bases, there was a span of 15 bases. The CDR3 contains 13 residues. The CDR3 nucleotides are TGTGCCAGCAGTTTGGGTGCCGGTAACGGGCAGTACTTC. Translating gives CASSLGAGNGQYF.

The J gene is TRBJ2-3, the V gene TRBV27; D is possibly TRBD2 (5 bases). V was cut by 4 bases and J by 6 bases, with 5 bases left in between. Germline V gene lookup returns CDR1 MNHEY and CDR2 SMNVEV (reference sequence). The CDR3 contains 11 residues. The CDR3 region has the DNA TGTGCCAGCAGTTCGGGGGATACGCAGTATTTT. Protein sequence: CASSSGDTQYF.

The chain is built from TRBV5-1 and TRBJ2-5, with D perhaps matching TRBD1 (6 bases). Trimming pared 2 bases from V and 5 bases from J, leaving 13 bases between. The CDR3 covers 14 residues. Germline V gene data show CDR1 as SGHRS and CDR2 as YFSETQ. CDR3 nucleotide sequence: TGCGCCAGCAGCTTTCGCGACAGGATTGAGACCCAGTACTTC. It codes for CASSFRDRIETQYF.

The chain employs TRBV13 and TRBJ2-3, with D possibly TRBD1 on 5 matching bases. V lost 0 bases and J lost 3, with 10 bases in between. From germline, CDR1 is PRHDT and CDR2 FYEKMQ (reference sequence). The CDR3 is 15 residues long. The CDR3 region has the DNA TGTGCCAGCAGCTTAGGTTCAGGGATAACAGATACGCAGTATTTT. It yields the protein CASSLGSGITDTQYF.

This rearrangement joins TRBV14 to TRBJ2-1; 12 bases line up with TRBD1. This CDR3 spans 15 amino acids. The germline V gene encodes CDR1 SGHDN and CDR2 FVKESK. After removal of 4 bases from V and 8 bases from J, the junction contained 6 bases not matched to a gene. CDR3 sequence: CASSLGTGGLDEQFF. The CDR3 region has the DNA TGTGCCAGCAGCCTAGGGACAGGGGGCCTGGATGAGCAGTTCTTC.

This rearrangement joins TRBV2 to TRBJ2-7, with D possibly matching TRBD1 (6 bases). The length of the CDR3 is 13 residues. Germline CDR1 is SNHLY and CDR2 is FYNNEI. V shed 1 base and J shed 4 bases, with 8 bases lying between them. The CDR3 DNA sequence: TGTGCCAGCAGTGAAGGGACAGCATACGAGCAGTACTTC. Its protein product is CASSEGTAYEQYF.